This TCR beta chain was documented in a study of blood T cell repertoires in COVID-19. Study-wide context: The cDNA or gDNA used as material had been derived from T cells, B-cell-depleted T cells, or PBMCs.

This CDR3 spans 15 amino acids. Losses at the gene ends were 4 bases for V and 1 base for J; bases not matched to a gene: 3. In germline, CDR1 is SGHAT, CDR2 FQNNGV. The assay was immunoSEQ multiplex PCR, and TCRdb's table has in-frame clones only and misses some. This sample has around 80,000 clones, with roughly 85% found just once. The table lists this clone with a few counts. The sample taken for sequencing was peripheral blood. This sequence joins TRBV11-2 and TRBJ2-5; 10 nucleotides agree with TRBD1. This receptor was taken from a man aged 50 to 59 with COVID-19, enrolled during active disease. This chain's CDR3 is CASSSDRGLQETQYF. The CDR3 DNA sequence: TGTGCCAGCAGCTCTGACAGGGGGCTCCAAGAGACCCAGTACTTC.